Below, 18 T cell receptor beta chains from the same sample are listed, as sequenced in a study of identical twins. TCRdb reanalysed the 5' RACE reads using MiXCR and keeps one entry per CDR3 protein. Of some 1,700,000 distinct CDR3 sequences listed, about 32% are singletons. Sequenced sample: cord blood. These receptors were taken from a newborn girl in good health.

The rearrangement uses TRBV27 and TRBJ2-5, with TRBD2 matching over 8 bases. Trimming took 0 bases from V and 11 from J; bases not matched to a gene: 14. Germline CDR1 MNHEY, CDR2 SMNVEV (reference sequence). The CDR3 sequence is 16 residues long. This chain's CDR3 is CASSLSPGGPYNEQYF. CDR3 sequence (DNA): TGTGCCAGCAGTTTATCTCCGGGAGGGCCTTACAATGAGCAGTACTTC.

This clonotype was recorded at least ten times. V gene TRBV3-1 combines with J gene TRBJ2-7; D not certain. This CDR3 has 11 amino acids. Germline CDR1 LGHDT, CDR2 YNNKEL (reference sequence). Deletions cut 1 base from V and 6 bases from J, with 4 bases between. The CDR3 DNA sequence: TGTGCCAGCAGCCAAGCTCTCGAGCAGTACTTC. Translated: CASSQALEQYF.

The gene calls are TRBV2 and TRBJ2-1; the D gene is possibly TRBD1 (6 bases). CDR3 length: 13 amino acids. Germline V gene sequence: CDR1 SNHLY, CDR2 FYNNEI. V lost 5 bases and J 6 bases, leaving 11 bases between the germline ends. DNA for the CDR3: TGTGCCAGCAGTTCAGGGGCTCTCAATGAGCAGTTCTTC. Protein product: CASSSGALNEQFF.

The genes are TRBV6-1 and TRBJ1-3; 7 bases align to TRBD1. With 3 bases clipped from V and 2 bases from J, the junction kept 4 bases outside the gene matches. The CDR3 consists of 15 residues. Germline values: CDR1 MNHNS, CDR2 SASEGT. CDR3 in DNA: TGTGCCAGCAGTGACACCGGGACAGCTGGAAACACCATATATTTT. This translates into CASSDTGTAGNTIYF.

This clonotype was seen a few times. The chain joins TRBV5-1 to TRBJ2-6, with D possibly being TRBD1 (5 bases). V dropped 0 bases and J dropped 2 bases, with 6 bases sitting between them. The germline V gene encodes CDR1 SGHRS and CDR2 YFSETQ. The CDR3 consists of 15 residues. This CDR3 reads CASSLGRAGANVLTF. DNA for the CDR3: TGCGCCAGCAGCTTGGGCAGGGCTGGGGCCAACGTCCTGACTTTC.

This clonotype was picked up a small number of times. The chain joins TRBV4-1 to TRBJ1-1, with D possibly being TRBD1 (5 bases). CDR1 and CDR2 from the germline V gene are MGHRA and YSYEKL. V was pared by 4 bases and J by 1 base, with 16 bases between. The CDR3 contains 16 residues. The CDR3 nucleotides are TGCGCCAGCAGCCTTTTTCCGGGACTGCAGAACACTGAAGCTTTCTTT. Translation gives CASSLFPGLQNTEAFF.

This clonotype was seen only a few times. The CDR3 bases are TGTGCCAGCACTATCAGGGGGGATCAGCCCCAGCATTTT. Amino acid sequence: CASTIRGDQPQHF. The chain uses TRBV6-1 and TRBJ1-5; 7 bases are a match to TRBD1. Germline V gives CDR1 MNHNS, CDR2 SASEGT. There are 13 residues in the CDR3. The ends lost 7 bases at V and 5 bases at J; junction bases unmatched: 5.

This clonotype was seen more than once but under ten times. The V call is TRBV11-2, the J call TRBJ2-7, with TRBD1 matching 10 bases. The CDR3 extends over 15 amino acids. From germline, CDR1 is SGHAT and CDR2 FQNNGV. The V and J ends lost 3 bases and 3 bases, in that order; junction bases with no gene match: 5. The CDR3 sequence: CASSFGTGDFYEQYF. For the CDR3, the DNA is TGTGCCAGCAGCTTTGGGACAGGGGATTTCTACGAGCAGTACTTC.

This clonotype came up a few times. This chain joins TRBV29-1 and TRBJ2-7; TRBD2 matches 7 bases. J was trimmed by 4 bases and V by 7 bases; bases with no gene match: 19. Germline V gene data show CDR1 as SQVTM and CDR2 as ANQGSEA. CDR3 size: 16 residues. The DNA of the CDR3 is TGCAGCGCCGAGGTCGGGGGGACGCGGCAAGGGTACGAGCAGTACTTC. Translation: CSAEVGGTRQGYEQYF.

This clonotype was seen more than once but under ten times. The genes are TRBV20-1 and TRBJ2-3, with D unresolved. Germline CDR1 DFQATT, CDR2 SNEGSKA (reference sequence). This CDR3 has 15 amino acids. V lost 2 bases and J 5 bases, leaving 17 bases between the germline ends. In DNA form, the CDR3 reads TGCAGTGCTAGAATTTGGAGCATAAGCCAAGATACGCAGTATTTT. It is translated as CSARIWSISQDTQYF.

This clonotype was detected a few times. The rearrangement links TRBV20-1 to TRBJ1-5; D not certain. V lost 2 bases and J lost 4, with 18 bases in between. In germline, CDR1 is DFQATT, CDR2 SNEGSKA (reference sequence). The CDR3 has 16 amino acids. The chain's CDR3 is CSARKLWAPQNQPQHF. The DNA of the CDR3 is TGCAGTGCTAGAAAACTTTGGGCACCACAAAATCAGCCCCAGCATTTT.

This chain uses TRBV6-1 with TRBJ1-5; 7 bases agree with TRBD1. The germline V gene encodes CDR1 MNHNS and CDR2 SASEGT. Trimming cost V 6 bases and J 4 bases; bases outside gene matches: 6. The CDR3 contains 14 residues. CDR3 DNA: TGTGCCAGCAGCGCGGGACAGCCTAATCAGCCCCAGCATTTT. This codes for CASSAGQPNQPQHF.

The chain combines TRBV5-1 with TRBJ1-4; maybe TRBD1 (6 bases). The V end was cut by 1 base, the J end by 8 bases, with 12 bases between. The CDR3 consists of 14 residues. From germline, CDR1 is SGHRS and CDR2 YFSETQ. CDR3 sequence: CASSLTGKAEKLFF. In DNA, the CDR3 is TGCGCCAGCAGCTTGACAGGGAAGGCCGAAAAACTGTTTTTT.

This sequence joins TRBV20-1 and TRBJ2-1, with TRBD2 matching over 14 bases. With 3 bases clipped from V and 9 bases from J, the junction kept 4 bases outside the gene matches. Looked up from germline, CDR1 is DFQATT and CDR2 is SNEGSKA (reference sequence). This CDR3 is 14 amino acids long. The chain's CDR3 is CSARTSGRVVEQFF. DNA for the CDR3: TGCAGTGCTAGGACTAGCGGGAGGGTAGTTGAGCAGTTCTTC.

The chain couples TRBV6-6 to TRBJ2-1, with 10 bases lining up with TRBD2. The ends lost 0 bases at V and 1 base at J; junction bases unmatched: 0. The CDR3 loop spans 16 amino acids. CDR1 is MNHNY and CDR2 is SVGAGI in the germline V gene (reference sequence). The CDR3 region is CASSYSTSGSYNEQFF. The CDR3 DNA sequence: TGTGCCAGCAGTTACTCGACTAGCGGGTCCTACAATGAGCAGTTCTTC.

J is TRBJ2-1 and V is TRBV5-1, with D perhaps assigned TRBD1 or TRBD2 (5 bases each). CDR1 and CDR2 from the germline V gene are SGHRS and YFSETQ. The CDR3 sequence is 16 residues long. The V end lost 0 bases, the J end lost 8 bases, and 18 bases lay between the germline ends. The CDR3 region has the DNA TGCGCCAGCAGCTTGGCCTACCGGGACCCGCTCTATGAGCAGTTCTTC. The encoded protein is CASSLAYRDPLYEQFF.

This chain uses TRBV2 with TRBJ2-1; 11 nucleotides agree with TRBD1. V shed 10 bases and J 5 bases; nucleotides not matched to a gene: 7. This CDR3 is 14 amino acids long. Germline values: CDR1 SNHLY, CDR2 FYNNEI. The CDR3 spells CATLGTGGDNEQFF. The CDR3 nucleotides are TGTGCCACCCTCGGGACAGGGGGTGACAATGAGCAGTTCTTC. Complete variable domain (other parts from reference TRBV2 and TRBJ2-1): EPEVTQTPSHQVTQMGQEVILRCVPISNHLYFYWYRQILGQKVEFLVSFYNNEISEKSEIFDDQFSVERPDGSNFTLKIRSTKLEDSAMYFCATLGTGGDNEQFFGPGTRLTVL.

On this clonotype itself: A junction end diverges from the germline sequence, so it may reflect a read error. CDR3 protein: CACSSLGSSYEQYF. The CDR3 coding sequence is TGTGCCTGCAGTTCCCTGGGGAGCTCCTACGAGCAGTACTTC. The chain couples TRBV27 to TRBJ2-7, with D possibly TRBD2 on 5 matching bases. The CDR3 spans 14 residues. CDR1 and CDR2 from the germline V gene are MNHEY and SMNVEV (reference sequence).